This TCR beta chain was sequenced in a study of early T cells in non-severe SARS-CoV-2 infection. At the level of the study: Whole-blood bulk RNA, unsorted, was sequenced, and chains were unpaired.

General study findings and limits: In VDJdb matching, anti-spike CD8 responses were favored while private and CD4 specificities went missing.

With respect to this clonotype: Its target is not known.

V lost 4 bases, J lost 4 bases, and 16 bases lay in between. Germline V CDR1 and CDR2: SGHNT, YYREEE (reference sequence). This CDR3 has 15 amino acids. The library protocol tagged individual cDNA molecules with unique molecular identifiers. TCRdb ran MiXCR on the 5' RACE reads and lists one entry per CDR3 protein. The sample has about 71,000 distinct CDR3 sequences; roughly 13% are singletons. This chain joins TRBV5-4 and TRBJ2-3, with D perhaps TRBD2 (5 bases). This TCR derives from an adult who was a healthcare worker with PCR-confirmed SARS-CoV-2 infection or an uninfected control (not recorded which). The sample consisted of whole blood. CDR3 residues: CASSPALVSADTQYF. The CDR3 DNA follows: TGTGCCAGCAGCCCAGCACTAGTCTCTGCAGATACGCAGTATTTT.